Listed below are T cell receptor beta chains from one sample, sequenced in a study of T cell responses to AZD1222 COVID-19 vaccine. TCRdb's table, derived via immunoSEQ multiplex PCR, lists solely in-frame clones and lacks some. The sample holds tens of thousands of clones, about nine tenths seen once. This material consisted of peripheral blood, taken on day 0 of AZD1222 vaccination. The receptors stem from an adult in good health. Each CDR3 is given with its conserved first and last residue. A D gene is named only where the DNA matches it firmly. Expanded clones are given a class, and other clones once, few, many or no size at all.

J	V	D	size	DNA	CDR3
TRBJ2-7	TRBV18	-	-	TGTGCCAGCTCACCACGGGACGGATTCTCCTACGAGCAGTACTTC	CASSPRDGFSYEQYF
TRBJ1-2	TRBV6-2/TRBV6-3	-	once	TGTGCCAGCAGTTACTCGATCGGGGGATCGAGAGGCTACACCTTC	CASSYSIGGSRGYTF
TRBJ2-2	TRBV2	TRBD2	-	TGTGCCCTTATAGCGGGGATTAACACCGGGGAGCTGTTTTTT	CALIAGINTGELFF
TRBJ2-3	TRBV7-3	-	-	TGTGCCAGCAGCTCGACAAGCACAGATACGCAGTATTTT	CASSSTSTDTQYF
TRBJ2-3	TRBV3-1/TRBV3-2	TRBD2	once	TGTGCCAGCAGCCCCCGAGCGGGAGAGGTCACAGATACGCAGTATTTT	CASSPRAGEVTDTQYF
TRBJ2-7	TRBV21-1	-	-	TGTGCCAGCAGCAAAGCAGATGGACAGAATGATACCTACGAGCAGTACTTC	CASSKADGQNDTYEQYF
TRBJ1-1	TRBV12-3/TRBV12-4	-	-	TGTGCCAGCAGTTTAGGGGAGACTGAAGCTTTCTTT	CASSLGETEAFF
TRBJ1-2	TRBV5-6	-	-	TGTGCCAGCAACTCTAAGGGGGAAAGTTATGGCTACACCTTC	CASNSKGESYGYTF
TRBJ1-5	TRBV19	-	-	TGTGCCACCACCGGGACGTTCAATCAGCCCCAGCATTTT	CATTGTFNQPQHF
TRBJ1-2	TRBV7-9	-	-	TGTGCCAGCAGCTCAATGGCGCGGAGGGATGGCTACACCTTC	CASSSMARRDGYTF
TRBJ1-2	TRBV7-2	-	-	TGTGCCAGCAGCTTTAGGGTGGACTATGGCTACACCTTC	CASSFRVDYGYTF
TRBJ2-6	TRBV2	-	-	TGTGCCAGCAGTGACGATAGCTCTGGGGCCAACGTCCTGACTTTC	CASSDDSSGANVLTF
TRBJ1-5	TRBV12-3/TRBV12-4	-	-	TGTGCCAGCAGTCGGGGCACCAATCAGCCCCAGCATTTT	CASSRGTNQPQHF
TRBJ2-7	TRBV6-5	TRBD2	-	TGTGCCAGCAGACTAGCGGGGGAAACCTACGAGCAGTACTTC	CASRLAGETYEQYF
TRBJ1-6	TRBV19	TRBD1	-	TGTGCCAGCGATCCCGGGACAGGGCTATATAATTCACCCCTCCACTTT	CASDPGTGLYNSPLHF
TRBJ2-5	TRBV11-1	TRBD2	few	TGTGCCAGCAGCTTAAAGCCTAGCGGGGAGACCCAGTACTTC	CASSLKPSGETQYF
TRBJ1-2	TRBV5-1	-	-	TGCGCCAGCAGCTTATCTGACAGCAACTATGGCTACACCTTC	CASSLSDSNYGYTF
TRBJ2-3	TRBV5-1	TRBD2	-	TGCGCCAGCAGCTTCTCTAGCGGGAGGGAAAAGGGGACGCAGTATTTT	CASSFSSGREKGTQYF
TRBJ2-2	TRBV5-1	TRBD2	-	TGCGCCAGCAGCTTGTTTACGGGAGGCGGGGAGCTGTTTTTT	CASSLFTGGGELFF
TRBJ1-5	TRBV23-1	-	-	TGCGCCAGCAGTCAATTAAAGGGCAGGGGAGATAGCAATCAGCCCCAGCATTTT	CASSQLKGRGDSNQPQHF
TRBJ2-7	TRBV12-3/TRBV12-4	-	-	TGTGCCAGCTTGTCCAGGATGGGGGAGCAGTACTTC	CASLSRMGEQYF
TRBJ1-5	TRBV6-5	TRBD1	-	TGTGCCAGCAGAAAAGGGACAGTTAATAATCAGCCCCAGCATTTT	CASRKGTVNNQPQHF
TRBJ2-7	TRBV11-1	-	-	TGTGCCAGCAGCCCTAAGGGAGGACGATGGCAGTACTTC	CASSPKGGRWQYF
TRBJ2-7	TRBV29-1	-	-	TGCAGCGTGCATGTTCGCGGGGCAGGGTTCGACGAGCAGTACTTC	CSVHVRGAGFDEQYF
TRBJ2-5	TRBV4-3	TRBD2	-	TGCGCCAGCAGCCAAGATTTTAGCGGGCAAGAGACCCAGTACTTC	CASSQDFSGQETQYF
TRBJ2-7	TRBV7-2	TRBD1	-	TGTGCCAGCAGCTTAGCCGGGACAGTTCTCTCCTACGAGCAGTACTTC	CASSLAGTVLSYEQYF
TRBJ1-1	TRBV19	-	-	TGTGCCAGTATAGACAGACAGAACACTGAAGCTTTCTTT	CASIDRQNTEAFF
TRBJ2-1	TRBV5-1	-	-	TGCGCCAGCAGCTTGGCGCAAACTTGGGATGAGCAGTTCTTC	CASSLAQTWDEQFF
TRBJ1-6	TRBV3-1/TRBV3-2	TRBD1	few	TGTGCCAGCAGCCCCCGACAGGGTGAATCACCCCTCCACTTT	CASSPRQGESPLHF